The entry that follows covers one TCR beta chain sequence. Its antigen is currently unknown. Separate cDNA molecules each had unique molecular identifiers attached to them. Using its own MiXCR run on the 5' RACE reads, TCRdb lists one record per CDR3 protein. The sample contains roughly 61,000 distinct CDR3 sequences, approximately 10% of which appear only once. The sample is drawn from a study of early T cells in non-severe SARS-CoV-2 infection. Study-wide context: It was bulk RNA from unsorted whole blood that was sequenced, and the chains were unpaired. Findings and caveats of the study: Sequences matched to VDJdb favored anti-spike CD8 responses, while private and CD4 specificities were missed.

The CDR3 totals 13 residues. CDR1 and CDR2 (germline): SQVTM, ANQGSEA. V was pared by 4 bases and J by 6 bases, with 7 bases of the junction left unmatched. The source material was whole blood. This rearrangement joins TRBV29-1 to TRBJ1-1, with 8 bases fitting TRBD1. The TCR originated in an adult who was a healthcare worker with PCR-confirmed SARS-CoV-2 infection or an uninfected control (not recorded which). The DNA of the CDR3 is TGCAGCGTTGGTCGCAGGGGGCTTCCTGAAGCTTTCTTT. Translated: CSVGRRGLPEAFF.